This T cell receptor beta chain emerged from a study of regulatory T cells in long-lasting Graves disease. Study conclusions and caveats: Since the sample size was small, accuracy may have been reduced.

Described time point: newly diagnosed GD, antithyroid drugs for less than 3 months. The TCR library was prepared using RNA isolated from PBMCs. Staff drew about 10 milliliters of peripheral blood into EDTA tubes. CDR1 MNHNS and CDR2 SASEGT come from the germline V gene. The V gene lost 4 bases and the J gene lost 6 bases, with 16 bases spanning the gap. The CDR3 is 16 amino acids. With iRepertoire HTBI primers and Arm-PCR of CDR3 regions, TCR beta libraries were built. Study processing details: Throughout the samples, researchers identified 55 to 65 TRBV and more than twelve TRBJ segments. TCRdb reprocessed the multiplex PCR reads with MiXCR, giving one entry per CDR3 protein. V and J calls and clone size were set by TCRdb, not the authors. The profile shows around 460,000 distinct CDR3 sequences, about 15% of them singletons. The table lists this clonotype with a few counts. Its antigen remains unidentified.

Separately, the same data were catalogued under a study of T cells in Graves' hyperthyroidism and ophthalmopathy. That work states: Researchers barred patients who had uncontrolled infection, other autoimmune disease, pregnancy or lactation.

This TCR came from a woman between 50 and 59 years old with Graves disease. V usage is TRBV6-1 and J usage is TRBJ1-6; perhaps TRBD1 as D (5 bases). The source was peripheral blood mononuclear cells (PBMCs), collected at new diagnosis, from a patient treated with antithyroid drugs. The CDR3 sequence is CASSGVDSSLNSPLHF. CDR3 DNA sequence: TGTGCCAGCAGTGGGGTAGACAGTTCTCTTAATTCACCCCTCCACTTT.